These 28 T cell receptor beta chains were all obtained from the same sample, sequenced in a study of OX40 agonist ivuxolimab in advanced cancers. Library construction relied on the immunoSEQ multiplex PCR assay. TCRdb took over this immuneACCESS table, retaining in-frame rearrangements with V and J assigned. Such tables are incomplete; in checked studies, under half of the missing clones stem from an unresolved V gene, and the remainder is unexplained. The table for this sample lists 75,000 to 95,000 clones; about nine tenths of them were counted only once. The ten top clones hold about 7.2% of the sample. Sequenced here: CD4+ or CD8+ T cells sorted from blood, sampled in a trial of the OX40 agonist ivuxolimab. The receptors were sampled from an adult with an advanced solid tumor such as melanoma, head and neck, liver or kidney cancer.

J is TRBJ1-1 and V is TRBV7-8, with 7 bases that match TRBD1. J lost 1 base, V lost 1 base, and 15 bases had no gene match. The CDR3 runs to 19 residues. CDR1 and CDR2 from the germline V gene are SGHVS and FQNEAQ. The CDR3 DNA follows: TGTGCCAGCAGCTTAGGGGACAGCGGCTTTCCTAGGGGGAACACTGAAGCTTTCTTT. Its translation: CASSLGDSGFPRGNTEAFF.

The V and J genes are TRBV5-1 and TRBJ2-7; tentative D call: TRBD1 (6 bases). Trimming removed 0 bases at V and 4 bases at J, with 14 bases between. This CDR3 comprises 15 residues. Germline V gene data show CDR1 as SGHRS and CDR2 as YFSETQ. Here the CDR3 reads CASSLASTGIYEQYF. DNA for the CDR3: TGCGCCAGCAGCTTGGCCTCCACAGGGATTTACGAGCAGTACTTC. Variable domain in full (rest from reference TRBV5-1 and TRBJ2-7): KAGVTQTPRYLIKTRGQQVTLSCSPISGHRSVSWYQQTPGQGLQFLFEYFSETQRNKGNFPGRFSGRQFSNSRSEMNVSTLELGDSALYLCASSLASTGIYEQYFGPGTRLTVT.

The V call is TRBV2, the J call TRBJ2-5; tentatively, D is TRBD2 (6 bases). Judging by the DNA end, TRBJ2-7 fits better; the J call may be wrong. Germline lookup yields CDR1 SNHLY and CDR2 FYNNEI. This CDR3 is built from 14 residues. In DNA form, the CDR3 reads TGTGCCAGCAGTGACAGCGTGGGGGGATACGAGCAGTACTTC. This gives the protein CASSDSVGGYEQYF.

The rearrangement joins TRBV6-1 to TRBJ2-5; a weak D match, TRBD1 (6 bases). CDR1 is MNHNS and CDR2 is SASEGT in the germline V gene. V was cut by 0 bases and J by 1 base, with 12 bases left in between. The CDR3 has 16 amino acids. CDR3 loop: CASSEAWGRGQETQYF. For the CDR3, the DNA is TGTGCCAGCAGTGAAGCTTGGGGGCGCGGCCAAGAGACCCAGTACTTC.

The V call is TRBV29-1, the J call TRBJ2-3, with a tentative D call TRBD2 (5 bases). The CDR3 is 12 residues long. With 6 bases removed from V and 4 bases from J, the gap between germline ends came to 11 bases. Germline CDR1 SQVTM, CDR2 ANQGSEA. In DNA form, the CDR3 reads TGCAGCGTGGACTGGGGTGCAGATACGCAGTATTTT. Residues: CSVDWGADTQYF.

The chain has TRBV7-8 and TRBJ2-3; no reliable D call. Germline lookup yields CDR1 SGHVS and CDR2 FQNEAQ. The CDR3 runs 12 residues. V lost 5 bases and J lost 4, with 7 bases in between. CDR3 loop: CASSPQADTQYF. The CDR3 DNA follows: TGTGCCAGCAGCCCCCAGGCAGATACGCAGTATTTT.

A single count supports this clone. The J gene is TRBJ2-1, the V gene TRBV6-5; possible D gene TRBD1, 8 bases. Looked up from germline, CDR1 is MNHEY and CDR2 is SVGAGI. CDR3 length: 15 residues. V gave up 6 bases and J gave up 3 bases, with 15 bases separating them. In nucleotides, the CDR3 is TGTGCCAGCAGCTTTACAGGGGGGGACTACAATGAGCAGTTCTTC. It translates to CASSFTGGDYNEQFF.

The rearrangement links TRBV2 to TRBJ2-7; D possibly corresponds to TRBD2 (6 bases). The CDR3 is 14 amino acids. Germline values: CDR1 SNHLY, CDR2 FYNNEI. The ends were cut back, 7 bases at V and 2 bases at J, with 15 bases in the middle. The CDR3 protein is CASTLGTGAYEQYF. As DNA, the CDR3 is TGTGCCAGCACCCTTGGGACTGGGGCCTACGAGCAGTACTTC.

This clone has only one observation. CDR3 bases: TGCGCCAGCAGCCAAGATCTCGGACTAGCGGGAAAGAGAGAGAGGGATACGCAGTATTTT. It encodes CASSQDLGLAGKRERDTQYF. The chain couples TRBV4-1 to TRBJ2-3; 12 nucleotides match TRBD2. Trimming took 0 bases from V and 6 from J; bases not matched to a gene: 16. The CDR3 has 20 amino acids. Germline values: CDR1 MGHRA, CDR2 YSYEKL.

The rearrangement joins TRBV7-9 to TRBJ1-3; tentatively, D is TRBD1 (6 bases). The CDR3 covers 16 residues. Trimming cost V 4 bases and J 2 bases, with 15 bases left between them. The germline CDR1 and CDR2 sequences are SEHNR and FQNEAQ (reference sequence). CDR3 sequence reads: CASSSDRERAGNTIYF. In DNA, the CDR3 is TGTGCCAGCAGCTCGGACAGAGAAAGGGCTGGAAACACCATATATTTT.

The chain is built from TRBV6-1 and TRBJ2-1, with D perhaps TRBD2 (7 bases). Between the trimmed V and J ends, which lost 6 bases and 10 bases, there was a span of 22 bases. Germline CDR1 MNHNS, CDR2 SASEGT. The CDR3 runs 15 residues. DNA for the CDR3: TGTGCCAGCAGAGGAGGGGGGACTAACGTCCGGGAGCAGTTCTTC. The encoded protein is CASRGGGTNVREQFF.

The J gene is TRBJ1-5, the V gene TRBV5-6; 7 nucleotides line up with TRBD1. The CDR3 totals 14 residues. Germline loops: CDR1 SGHDT, CDR2 YYEEEE. V lost 5 bases to trimming and J lost 4 bases; unmatched junction nucleotides: 6. Here the CDR3 DNA reads TGTGCCAGCAGGCTTGGGACAGATAATCAGCCCCAGCATTTT. Its protein is CASRLGTDNQPQHF. Supplemented by reference TRBV5-6 and TRBJ1-5, the full variable domain reads DAGVTQSPTHLIKTRGQQVTLRCSPKSGHDTVSWYQQALGQGPQFIFQYYEEEERQRGNFPDRFSGHQFPNYSSELNVNALLLGDSALYLCASRLGTDNQPQHFGDGTRLSIL.

The chain recombines TRBV6-5 with TRBJ1-2; 9 bases line up with TRBD1. The J segment lost 6 bases and the V segment lost 0 bases, leaving 5 bases of the junction unmatched. The CDR3 runs to 15 residues. Germline lookup yields CDR1 MNHEY and CDR2 SVGAGI. The DNA of the CDR3 is TGTGCCAGCAGTTACTCGCGGGACAGGGTAAATGGCTACACCTTC. Translation: CASSYSRDRVNGYTF.

V usage is TRBV5-1 and J usage is TRBJ2-7; weak D call: TRBD1 (5 bases). Germline-derived CDR1 and CDR2 are SGHRS and YFSETQ. V dropped 6 bases and J dropped 3 bases, with 13 bases sitting between them. The CDR3 length is 13 residues. CDR3 coding DNA: TGCGCCAGCACCTCAGGGCGGAACTACGAGCAGTACTTC. It translates to CASTSGRNYEQYF.

This clone was seen only once. The chain has TRBV7-8 and TRBJ2-3, with D tentatively TRBD2 (5 bases). Trimming removed 4 bases at V and 4 bases at J, with 18 bases between. There are 16 residues in the CDR3. Per the germline V gene, CDR1 is SGHVS and CDR2 is FQNEAQ. DNA of the CDR3: TGTGCCAGCAGCTCGGGCCTCCAGCGGTTCGCAGATACGCAGTATTTT. Translation: CASSSGLQRFADTQYF.

This clone was counted only a few times. This chain links TRBV2 with TRBJ2-7, with TRBD2 matching 7 bases. CDR1 is SNHLY, CDR2 FYNNEI, per germline. The CDR3 has 13 residues. V trimming: 6 bases; J trimming: 2 bases; junction bases outside the gene matches: 4. CDR3 sequence: CASSPGTTYEQYF. For the CDR3, the DNA is TGTGCCAGCAGCCCCGGGACTACCTACGAGCAGTACTTC.

This clone was seen just once. This rearrangement joins TRBV27 to TRBJ2-5; 11 bases match TRBD2. The J call is in doubt because the DNA end fits TRBJ2-7 better. The CDR3 spans 14 residues. Germline loops: CDR1 MNHEY, CDR2 SMNVEV (reference sequence). The CDR3 DNA follows: TGTGCCAGCAGCTTGGGACTAGCGGAGGGCGAGCAGTACTTC. Amino acids: CASSLGLAEGEQYF.

Here the CDR3 DNA reads TGTGCCAGCAGTCGGTCGACAGGGACCGAAGCTTTCTTT. Its translation: CASSRSTGTEAFF. This rearrangement joins TRBV27 to TRBJ1-1; the match to TRBD1 covers 7 bases. Germline trimming cut 5 bases from V and 8 bases from J; bases unmatched to any gene: 8. Per the germline V gene, CDR1 is MNHEY and CDR2 is SMNVEV (reference sequence). This CDR3 comprises 13 residues.

The rearrangement uses TRBV14 and TRBJ2-1; 8 positions agree with TRBD2. The CDR3 consists of 13 residues. Germline values: CDR1 SGHDN, CDR2 FVKESK. Trimming cost V 5 bases and J 9 bases; bases outside gene matches: 6. In DNA, the CDR3 is TGTGCCAGCAGCTTAGGACTAGCTGGTGAGCAGTTCTTC. It codes for CASSLGLAGEQFF.

The chain combines TRBV6-5 with TRBJ1-1; TRBD1 is a possible D gene (5 bases). The CDR3 is made up of 13 amino acids. Germline values: CDR1 MNHEY, CDR2 SVGAGI. Trimming removed 4 bases at V and 0 bases at J, with 6 bases between. CDR3 in amino acids: CASSSTVNTEAFF. CDR3 DNA sequence: TGTGCCAGCAGTTCGACAGTGAACACTGAAGCTTTCTTT.

The chain carries TRBV27 and TRBJ2-1; 12 bases are a match to TRBD2. The CDR3 is 14 residues long. V lost 4 bases and J lost 9; bases outside the gene matches: 4. Germline V CDR1 and CDR2: MNHEY, SMNVEV (reference sequence). CDR3 nucleotide sequence: TGTGCCAGCAGTTCCTCTAGCGGGAGGGGTGAGCAGTTCTTC. It specifies CASSSSSGRGEQFF.

This chain connects TRBV11-3 to TRBJ1-1; D gene ambiguous. Trimming removed 3 bases from V and 1 base from J, with 6 bases in between. This CDR3 has 13 amino acids. Germline V CDR1 and CDR2: SGHNT, YENEEA. The CDR3 sequence is CASSLSANTEAFF. The CDR3 DNA reads as TGTGCCAGCAGCTTGTCAGCGAACACTGAAGCTTTCTTT.

V usage is TRBV9 and J usage is TRBJ2-7, with TRBD1 as a possible D gene (6 bases). V lost 3 bases and J lost 0, with 13 bases in between. In germline, CDR1 is SGDLS, CDR2 YYNGEE. The CDR3 consists of 15 residues. The CDR3 DNA follows: TGTGCCAGCAGCGCCACAGGGTCGAGCTCCTACGAGCAGTACTTC. It yields the protein CASSATGSSSYEQYF.

The genes are TRBV7-2 and TRBJ2-7, with D perhaps matching TRBD2 (5 bases). This CDR3 has 16 amino acids. Germline-derived CDR1 and CDR2 are SGHTA and FQGNSA. V lost 5 bases to trimming and J lost 7 bases, with 24 bases between them. CDR3 amino acids: CASSPRVGSGNGEQYF. In nucleotides, the CDR3 is TGTGCCAGCAGCCCCCGGGTAGGGAGTGGGAATGGTGAGCAGTACTTC.

The chain couples TRBV11-3 to TRBJ2-1, with 7 bases lining up with TRBD1. CDR3 length equals 13 residues. J gave up 5 bases and V 7 bases, and 5 bases lay outside the gene matches. Per the germline V gene, CDR1 is SGHNT and CDR2 is YENEEA. The CDR3 DNA reads TGTGCCAGCAACAGGGGAAACAACAATGAGCAGTTCTTC. Translation: CASNRGNNNEQFF.

Only one count was recorded for this clone. The rearrangement links TRBV9 to TRBJ2-1; 10 bases map to TRBD2. J was trimmed by 4 bases and V by 0 bases; bases with no gene match: 7. This CDR3 has 17 residues. Germline V gene sequence: CDR1 SGDLS, CDR2 YYNGEE. DNA for the CDR3: TGTGCCAGCAGCGTAGAGAGCGGGAGGGAGGGGTACAATGAGCAGTTCTTC. It codes for CASSVESGREGYNEQFF.

The V and J genes are TRBV27 and TRBJ2-7; 9 bases fit TRBD1. Germline V gene lookup returns CDR1 MNHEY and CDR2 SMNVEV (reference sequence). The J segment lost 5 bases and the V segment lost 2 bases, leaving 7 bases of the junction unmatched. The CDR3 contains 15 residues. This chain's CDR3 is CASSLMPGQGNEQYF. The CDR3 nucleotides read TGTGCCAGCAGTTTAATGCCGGGACAGGGTAACGAGCAGTACTTC.

A word on this clone: At one boundary the junction diverges from the germline segment, which might be a read error. V gene TRBV12-5 combines with J gene TRBJ2-5; tentatively, D is TRBD2 (6 bases). The J call may be wrong; the DNA end is better matched by TRBJ2-7. CDR3 length: 15 amino acids. Germline assignment: CDR1 LGHNT and CDR2 FRNRAP. The CDR3 sequence is CASGLDGGPSSEQYF. In nucleotides, the CDR3 is TGTGCTAGTGGTCTCGATGGAGGGCCCTCCTCCGAGCAGTACTTC.